This TCR beta chain was sequenced for a study of shared clonotypes between healthy human individuals. About the research overall: Donor composition was a couple of women and three men, aged 18 to 49. Study findings and constraints: Limited genetic and exposure-history diversity came from having few donors. Blood alone was sampled, and tissue repertoires likely differ.

DNA at approximately 200 ng, roughly 30,000 T cell genomes, went into sorted-subset replicate PCRs. The repertoire was sequenced with immunoSEQ multiplex PCR; TCRdb's copy has only in-frame clones and lacks some. The table has under 2,000,000 clones, just under 95% seen once. As concerns this clone: Its antigen remains unidentified.

CD45RO negativity and positive selection for CCR7 defined naive CD8 cells, a population that excluded terminally differentiated effector memory CD45RA+ cells. Germline-derived CDR1 and CDR2 are SQVTM and ANQGSEA. Trimming took 4 bases from V and 8 from J, leaving 11 bases between them. The CDR3 contains 11 residues. Sequenced sample: naive CD8+ T cells sorted from blood. The rearrangement uses TRBV29-1 and TRBJ1-1; D gene unclear. This receptor was taken from a man younger than 30 in good health. For the CDR3, the DNA is TGCAGCGTTGGGGCCGCCCAAGAAGCTTTCTTT. The encoded protein is CSVGAAQEAFF. The entire variable domain, with the rest obtained from reference TRBV29-1 and TRBJ1-1, is as follows: SAVISQKPSRDICQRGTSLTIQCQVDSQVTMMFWYRQQPGQSLTLIATANQGSEATYESGFVIDKFPISRPNLTFSTLTVSNMSPEDSSIYLCSVGAAQEAFFGQGTRLTVV.